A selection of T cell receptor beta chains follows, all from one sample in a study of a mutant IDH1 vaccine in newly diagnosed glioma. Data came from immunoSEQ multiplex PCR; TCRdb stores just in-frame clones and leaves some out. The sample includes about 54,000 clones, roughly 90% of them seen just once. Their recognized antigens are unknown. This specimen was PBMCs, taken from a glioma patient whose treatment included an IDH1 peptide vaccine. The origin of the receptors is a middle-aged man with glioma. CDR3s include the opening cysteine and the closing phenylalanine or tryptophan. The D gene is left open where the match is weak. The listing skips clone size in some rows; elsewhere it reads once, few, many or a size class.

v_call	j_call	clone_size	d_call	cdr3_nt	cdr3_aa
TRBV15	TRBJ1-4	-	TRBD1	TGTGCCACCAGCGACCGACAGGGGGCGCATGAAAAACTGTTTTTT	CATSDRQGAHEKLFF
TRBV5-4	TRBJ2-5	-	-	TGTGCCAGCAGCGCCCGGGGCGGGGAGACCCAGTACTTC	CASSARGGETQYF
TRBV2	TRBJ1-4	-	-	TGTGCCAGCAGTAAATGGGACGTGTTTTTT	CASSKWDVFF
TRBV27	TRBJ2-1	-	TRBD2	TGTGCCAGCAGTTCCCAGACTAGCGGGAGGGCCGTTGAGCAGTTCTTC	CASSSQTSGRAVEQFF
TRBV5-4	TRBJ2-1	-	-	TGTGCCAGCAGCGTGGAGGGGTCCTACAATGAGCAGTTCTTC	CASSVEGSYNEQFF
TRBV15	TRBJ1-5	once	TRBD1	TGTGCCACCAGTGGGACAGGGAGTCTTTACCAGCCCCAGCATTTT	CATSGTGSLYQPQHF
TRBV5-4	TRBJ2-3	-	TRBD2	TGTGCCAGCAGCTTGAATAGCGGGAGGACAGATACGCAGTATTTT	CASSLNSGRTDTQYF
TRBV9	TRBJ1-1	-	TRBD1	TGTGCCAGCAGCGTAGGGGGCGGGACAGGTCGGGCCACTGAAGCTTTCTTT	CASSVGGGTGRATEAFF
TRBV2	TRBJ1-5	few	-	TGTGCCAGCAGTGTAGGAGCGTCGAATCAGCCCCAGCATTTT	CASSVGASNQPQHF
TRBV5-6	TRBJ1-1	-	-	TGTGCCAGCAGCCCCCTCGGGTCCTACACTGAAGCTTTCTTT	CASSPLGSYTEAFF
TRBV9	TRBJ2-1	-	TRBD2	TGTGCCAGCAGCGTACGGGAGGGCCAGTACAATGAGCAGTTCTTC	CASSVREGQYNEQFF
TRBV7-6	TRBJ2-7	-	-	TGTGCCAGCAGCCGTTTAGGTGGGACTGGATACGAGCAGTACTTC	CASSRLGGTGYEQYF
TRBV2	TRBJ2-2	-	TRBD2	TGTGCCAGCACTGGGAGGGGTCTAGCGGCCGGGGAGCTGTTTTTT	CASTGRGLAAGELFF
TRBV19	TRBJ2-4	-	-	TGTGCCAGTACCGGGGGATGGGGCATTCAGTACTTC	CASTGGWGIQYF
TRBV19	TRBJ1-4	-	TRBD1	TGTGCCAGCCTCGCCCGGACAGGAGGCGGTGAAAAACTGTTTTTT	CASLARTGGGEKLFF
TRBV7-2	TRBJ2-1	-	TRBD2	TGTGCCAGCAGCCGGACTAGCGGGAGTGGCAATGAGCAGTTCTTC	CASSRTSGSGNEQFF
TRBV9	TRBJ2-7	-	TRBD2	TGTGCCAGCAGCGTTACTAGCGGGAGGTACGAGCAGTACTTC	CASSVTSGRYEQYF
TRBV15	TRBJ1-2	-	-	TGTGCCACCAGCAGAGATCCCGCGGGACTCAGGGCCGCCTATGGCTACACCTTC	CATSRDPAGLRAAYGYTF
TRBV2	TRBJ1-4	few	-	TGTGCCAGCAGTGCGGAGCAACAAGGGGAAAAACTGTTTTTT	CASSAEQQGEKLFF
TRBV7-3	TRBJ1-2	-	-	TGTGCCAGCAGCTTAGGTCAGGGCCGTCATGGCTACACCTTC	CASSLGQGRHGYTF